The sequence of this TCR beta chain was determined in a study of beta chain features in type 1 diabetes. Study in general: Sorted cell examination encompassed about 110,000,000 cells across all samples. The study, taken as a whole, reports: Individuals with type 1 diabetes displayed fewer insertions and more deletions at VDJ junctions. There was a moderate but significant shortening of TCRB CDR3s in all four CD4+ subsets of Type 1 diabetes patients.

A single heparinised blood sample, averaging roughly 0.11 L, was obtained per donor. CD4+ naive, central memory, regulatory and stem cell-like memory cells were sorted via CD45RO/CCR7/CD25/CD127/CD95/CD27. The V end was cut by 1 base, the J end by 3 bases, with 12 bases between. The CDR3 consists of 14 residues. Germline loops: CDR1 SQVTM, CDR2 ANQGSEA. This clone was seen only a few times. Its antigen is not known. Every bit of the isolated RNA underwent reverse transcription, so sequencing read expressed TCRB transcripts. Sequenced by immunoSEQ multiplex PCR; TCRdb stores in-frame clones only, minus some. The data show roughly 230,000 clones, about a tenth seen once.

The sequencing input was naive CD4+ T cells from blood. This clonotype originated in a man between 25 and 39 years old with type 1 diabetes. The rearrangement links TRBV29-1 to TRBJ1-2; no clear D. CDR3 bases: TGCAGCGTTGAAGTTGGCTCAGGTTACTATGGCTACACCTTC. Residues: CSVEVGSGYYGYTF. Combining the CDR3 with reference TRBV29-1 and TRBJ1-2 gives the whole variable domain SAVISQKPSRDICQRGTSLTIQCQVDSQVTMMFWYRQQPGQSLTLIATANQGSEATYESGFVIDKFPISRPNLTFSTLTVSNMSPEDSSIYLCSVEVGSGYYGYTFGSGTRLTVV.